Listed here are 25 T cell receptor beta chains from one sample, sequenced in a study of T cell responses to AZD1222 COVID-19 vaccine. Data came from immunoSEQ multiplex PCR; TCRdb stores just in-frame clones and leaves some out. This sample carries 95,000 to 150,000 clones, 90% of them seen once, and the ten largest clones take around 4.5%. Here the sequenced sample was peripheral blood, taken on day 0 of MenACWY control vaccination. Receptor source: an adult in good health.

This chain connects TRBV14 to TRBJ2-5; TRBD2 is a possible D gene (7 bases). This CDR3 spans 14 amino acids. Per germline, CDR1 SGHDN and CDR2 FVKESK. V lost 4 bases and J 5 bases, leaving 14 bases between the germline ends. CDR3 protein: CASSLPGGLETQYF. DNA of the CDR3: TGTGCCAGCAGCCTCCCCGGGGGGCTGGAGACCCAGTACTTC.

The sample holds a few counts of this clone. The chain links TRBV11-2 to TRBJ1-4, with 7 bases identical to TRBD1. The germline V gene encodes CDR1 SGHAT and CDR2 FQNNGV. The CDR3 contains 14 residues. V shed 3 bases and J 8 bases; nucleotides not matched to a gene: 6. The CDR3 nucleotides read TGTGCCAGCAGCTTTGACAGGGTAGGAGAAAAACTGTTTTTT. Protein product: CASSFDRVGEKLFF.

This clone showed up just once. V is TRBV27 and J is TRBJ2-7; D possibly corresponds to TRBD2 (7 bases). The length of the CDR3 is 15 residues. In germline, CDR1 is MNHEY, CDR2 SMNVEV (reference sequence). Trimming removed 5 bases at V and 4 bases at J, with 18 bases between. The CDR3 region is CASSPLAGAQYEQYV. CDR3 sequence (DNA): TGTGCCAGCAGTCCCCTCGCGGGGGCCCAATACGAGCAGTACGTC.

The chain carries TRBV19 and TRBJ2-7; 14 positions agree with TRBD2. Germline values: CDR1 LNHDA, CDR2 SQIVND (reference sequence). The J segment lost 1 base and the V segment lost 3 bases, leaving 5 bases of the junction unmatched. The CDR3 contains 17 residues. CDR3 sequence: CASSIGLAGGGSYEQYF. CDR3 bases: TGTGCCAGTAGTATCGGACTAGCGGGAGGAGGGTCCTACGAGCAGTACTTC.

The chain links TRBV11-2 to TRBJ1-1; TRBD1 is a possible D gene (6 bases). The germline V gene encodes CDR1 SGHAT and CDR2 FQNNGV. The V and J ends lost 1 base and 0 bases respectively, with 9 bases between them. This CDR3 comprises 15 residues. The CDR3 nucleotides read TGTGCCAGCAGCTTAGCGGCAGGGGTGAACACTGAAGCTTTCTTT. It is translated as CASSLAAGVNTEAFF. The whole variable domain, remainder taken from reference TRBV11-2 and TRBJ1-1, is EAGVAQSPRYKIIEKRQSVAFWCNPISGHATLYWYQQILGQGPKLLIQFQNNGVVDDSQLPKDRFSAERLKGVDSTLKIQPAKLEDSAVYLCASSLAAGVNTEAFFGQGTRLTVV.

The chain employs TRBV19 and TRBJ1-5; TRBD1 agrees at 8 bases. The V gene end was trimmed by 4 bases and the J gene end by 1 base; junction bases not matched to a gene: 3. This CDR3 is built from 15 residues. CDR1 and CDR2 (germline): LNHDA, SQIVND (reference sequence). The CDR3 is CASSRTGRSNQPQHF. The CDR3 coding sequence is TGTGCCAGTAGTAGGACAGGGAGAAGCAATCAGCCCCAGCATTTT.

This sequence joins TRBV6-2 or TRBV6-3 and TRBJ1-2; tentative D call: TRBD1 (5 bases). The V and J ends lost 6 bases and 0 bases respectively, with 14 bases between them. Per the germline V gene, CDR1 is MNHEY and CDR2 is SVGEGT. The CDR3 sequence is 15 residues long. The CDR3 sequence is CASSPTAFTNYGYTF. Written as DNA, the CDR3 is TGTGCCAGCAGCCCGACAGCTTTTACTAACTATGGCTACACCTTC.

The V call is TRBV4-2, the J call TRBJ2-7; TRBD2 might be the D (6 bases). Trimming shortened V by 4 bases and J by 2 bases, and 9 bases separated the two germline ends. Germline V gene sequence: CDR1 LGHNA, CDR2 YNFKEQ. This CDR3 is built from 13 residues. The CDR3 DNA follows: TGTGCCAGCAGCCCCACTAGCACCTACGAGCAGTACTTC. It is translated as CASSPTSTYEQYF.

This rearrangement joins TRBV11-2 to TRBJ1-4; D is undetermined. Trimming shortened V by 0 bases and J by 8 bases, and 7 bases separated the two germline ends. Germline CDR1 is SGHAT and CDR2 is FQNNGV. This CDR3 comprises 13 residues. The CDR3 is CASSLDPGEKLFF. DNA of the CDR3: TGTGCCAGCAGCTTAGACCCAGGAGAAAAACTGTTTTTT.

The genes are TRBV27 and TRBJ2-7; 9 bases map to TRBD1. Per germline, CDR1 MNHEY and CDR2 SMNVEV (reference sequence). The CDR3 runs 15 residues. Unmatched junction bases numbered 9, after V lost 6 bases and J lost 3 bases. The CDR3 loop reads CASRGQGMGYYEQYV. CDR3 bases: TGTGCCAGCAGAGGACAGGGGATGGGGTACTACGAGCAGTACGTC.

This chain uses TRBV5-6 with TRBJ2-3; TRBD1 matches 9 bases. After removal of 0 bases from V and 2 bases from J, the junction contained 4 bases not matched to a gene. This CDR3 has 16 residues. The germline gives CDR1 SGHDT, CDR2 YYEEEE. The CDR3 DNA follows: TGTGCCAGCAGCTTGGGAGGACAGGGGACCACAGATACGCAGTATTTT. Amino acid sequence: CASSLGGQGTTDTQYF.

J is TRBJ1-6 and V is TRBV2; D may be TRBD1 (5 bases). CDR3 length equals 12 residues. CDR1 is SNHLY and CDR2 is FYNNEI in the germline V gene. Trimming removed 6 bases from V and 10 bases from J, with 10 bases in between. For the CDR3, the DNA is TGTGCCAGCAGGGATTCAGGGTCACCCCTCCACTTT. Encoded protein: CASRDSGSPLHF. The whole variable domain, remainder taken from reference TRBV2 and TRBJ1-6, is EPEVTQTPSHQVTQMGQEVILRCVPISNHLYFYWYRQILGQKVEFLVSFYNNEISEKSEIFDDQFSVERPDGSNFTLKIRSTKLEDSAMYFCASRDSGSPLHFGNGTRLTVT.

This sequence joins TRBV28 and TRBJ1-5; 10 bases align to TRBD1. V trimming: 4 bases; J trimming: 6 bases; junction bases outside the gene matches: 6. The CDR3 contains 15 residues. Looked up from germline, CDR1 is MDHEN and CDR2 is SYDVKM. The CDR3 DNA follows: TGTGCCAGCAGTTCTACCGACAGGGGGCCTCAGCCCCAGCATTTT. It specifies CASSSTDRGPQPQHF.

The chain joins TRBV7-2 to TRBJ1-5, with TRBD1 identical over 10 bases. Germline CDR1 SGHTA, CDR2 FQGNSA. V lost 6 bases to trimming and J lost 0 bases; unmatched junction nucleotides: 14. CDR3 length: 19 residues. The CDR3 nucleotides read TGTGCCAGCAGTAAAAGCGGGGGGACAGGGGATTATAGCAATCAGCCCCAGCATTTT. Translated, it gives CASSKSGGTGDYSNQPQHF.

The chain joins TRBV19 to TRBJ1-3, with no clear D. From germline, CDR1 is LNHDA and CDR2 SQIVND (reference sequence). The CDR3 totals 14 residues. The V and J ends lost 3 bases and 4 bases respectively, with 10 bases between them. Here the CDR3 reads CASSIGSAGNTIYF. CDR3 DNA sequence: TGTGCCAGTAGTATCGGTAGTGCCGGAAACACCATATATTTT.

The chain uses TRBV14 and TRBJ2-2, with TRBD2 identical over 14 bases. CDR3 length: 18 residues. V gave up 4 bases and J gave up 0 bases; unmatched junction bases: 4. The germline V gene has CDR1 SGHDN and CDR2 FVKESK. Here the CDR3 DNA reads TGTGCCAGCAGCCGCGGGACTAGCGGGAGTCCGAACACCGGGGAGCTGTTTTTT. It translates to CASSRGTSGSPNTGELFF.

The chain has TRBV5-6 and TRBJ2-1, with D maybe TRBD1 (5 bases). Trimming stripped 4 bases from V and 8 bases from J, with 13 bases between. Germline-derived CDR1 and CDR2 are SGHDT and YYEEEE. This CDR3 has 13 amino acids. The CDR3 sequence is CASSPGQGHEQFF. The CDR3, as DNA: TGTGCCAGCAGCCCTGGGCAGGGCCATGAGCAGTTCTTC. Looking up the rest from reference TRBV5-6 and TRBJ2-1 gives the full variable domain: DAGVTQSPTHLIKTRGQQVTLRCSPKSGHDTVSWYQQALGQGPQFIFQYYEEEERQRGNFPDRFSGHQFPNYSSELNVNALLLGDSALYLCASSPGQGHEQFFGPGTRLTVL.

The genes are TRBV6-6 and TRBJ2-1; tentative D call: TRBD2 (6 bases). Germline CDR1 MNHNY, CDR2 SVGAGI (reference sequence). This CDR3 has 15 amino acids. V lost 1 base and J lost 7, with 14 bases in between. DNA for the CDR3: TGTGCCAGCAGTTACTGGGGTCGGGACTCTAATGAGCAGTTCTTC. It codes for CASSYWGRDSNEQFF.

The gene calls are TRBV7-6 and TRBJ2-5, with D perhaps TRBD1 (6 bases). Trimming removed 1 base from V and 1 base from J, with 10 bases in between. The germline V gene encodes CDR1 SGHVS and CDR2 FNYEAQ. This CDR3 region has 15 residues. The CDR3 reads CASSLDVRGQETQYF. CDR3 nucleotide sequence: TGTGCCAGCAGCTTAGATGTCAGGGGCCAAGAGACCCAGTACTTC.

The chain recombines TRBV19 with TRBJ2-1; D unresolved. CDR1 is LNHDA, CDR2 SQIVND, per germline (reference sequence). The CDR3 runs to 14 residues. V was trimmed by 5 bases and J by 1 base, leaving 9 bases between them. CDR3 bases: TGTGCCAGTAGTCCCCAGGTGTCCTACAATGAGCAGTTCTTC. Protein sequence: CASSPQVSYNEQFF.

J is TRBJ1-6 and V is TRBV11-2; D unclear. CDR1 SGHAT and CDR2 FQNNGV come from the germline V gene. This CDR3 spans 14 amino acids. Trimming took 2 bases from V and 8 from J, leaving 10 bases between them. The CDR3 spells CASSLQSLDSPLHF. The CDR3 DNA sequence: TGTGCCAGCAGCTTACAAAGTCTGGATTCACCCCTCCACTTT.

The chain has TRBV6-2 or TRBV6-3 and TRBJ2-3; D is undetermined. This CDR3 contains 15 residues. Germline assignment: CDR1 MNHEY and CDR2 SVGEGT. Trimming took off 2 bases at V and 7 bases at J, with 16 bases between the two ends. The CDR3 sequence is CASSYVSGPPYTQYF. Written as DNA, the CDR3 is TGTGCCAGCAGTTACGTGTCCGGGCCGCCGTATACGCAGTATTTT.

This chain joins TRBV5-1 and TRBJ2-5, with D unresolved. The CDR3 sequence is 14 residues long. Germline-derived CDR1 and CDR2 are SGHRS and YFSETQ. Trimming left V 0 bases short and J 2 bases short, with 8 bases between. CDR3 in amino acids: CASSLALVQETQYF. As DNA, the CDR3 is TGCGCCAGCAGCTTGGCCTTAGTACAAGAGACCCAGTACTTC. Full variable domain (missing parts from reference TRBV5-1 and TRBJ2-5): KAGVTQTPRYLIKTRGQQVTLSCSPISGHRSVSWYQQTPGQGLQFLFEYFSETQRNKGNFPGRFSGRQFSNSRSEMNVSTLELGDSALYLCASSLALVQETQYFGPGTRLLVL.

This clone was detected a few times. J is TRBJ2-7 and V is TRBV4-2, with D possibly matching TRBD2 (7 bases). Germline CDR1 reads LGHNA; CDR2 reads YNFKEQ. The CDR3 contains 17 residues. Trimming stripped 1 base from V and 2 bases from J, with 18 bases between. CDR3 sequence: CASSQAPGGRGTYEQYF. The DNA for the CDR3 is TGTGCCAGCAGCCAAGCCCCAGGAGGGAGGGGGACCTACGAGCAGTACTTC.

The chain has TRBV28 and TRBJ1-3; no definite D call. The CDR3 is made up of 14 amino acids. Germline CDR1 and CDR2: MDHEN and SYDVKM. Between the trimmed V and J ends, which lost 5 bases and 6 bases, there was a span of 14 bases. The CDR3 DNA is TGTGCCAGCAGTCGTTTACGGCTCGAAAACACCATATATTTT. Encoded protein: CASSRLRLENTIYF.